The 5 T cell receptor beta chains presented below share a single source sample, sequenced in a study of patients and donors after allogeneic stem cell transplantation. TCRdb passed the RT-PCR reads through MiXCR, listing each CDR3 protein once. The sample lists approximately 150,000 distinct CDR3 sequences; about 36% were seen once. Sequencing was performed on blood, either unsorted or a sorted T cell fraction (not recorded which). Receptors were obtained from a human donor who was either an allogeneic HSCT recipient or a stem cell or donor lymphocyte infusion donor (not recorded which). It is not recorded whose cells these are; they may come from a transplant donor.

V is TRBV18 and J is TRBJ1-2; D unresolved. Germline CDR1 KGHSH, CDR2 LQKENI. The CDR3 length is 13 residues. The germline V and J ends were trimmed by 3 bases and 4 bases, with 9 bases remaining between them. The DNA for the CDR3 is TGTGCCAGCTCACCCGAACCTTTCTATGGCTACACCTTC. Residues: CASSPEPFYGYTF.

This chain joins TRBV12-3 or TRBV12-4 and TRBJ2-1; D gene ambiguous. The CDR3 has 11 residues. Trimming took 4 bases from V and 12 from J, leaving 10 bases between them. The CDR3 DNA reads as TGTGCCAGCAGTTCCACCGGGTTGCAGTTCTTC. Translation gives CASSSTGLQFF.

The V gene is TRBV27, the J gene TRBJ2-3, with no clear D. In germline, CDR1 is MNHEY, CDR2 SMNVEV (reference sequence). CDR3 length: 13 residues. Between the trimmed V and J ends, which lost 5 bases and 2 bases, there was a span of 8 bases. The CDR3 region has the DNA TGTGCCAGCAGTCCCGATGCCACAGATACGCAGTATTTT. This gives the protein CASSPDATDTQYF.

V gene TRBV20-1 combines with J gene TRBJ2-3; D may be TRBD2 (5 bases). This CDR3 has 13 amino acids. Germline V gene data show CDR1 as DFQATT and CDR2 as SNEGSKA (reference sequence). With 5 bases removed from V and 4 bases from J, the gap between germline ends came to 13 bases. CDR3 nucleotides: TGCAGTGCTCCCAACCCTAGCCCAGATACGCAGTATTTT. It codes for CSAPNPSPDTQYF.

The J gene is TRBJ2-3, the V gene TRBV20-1; D not certain. V lost 4 bases and J lost 6, with 14 bases in between. Germline CDR1 is DFQATT and CDR2 is SNEGSKA (reference sequence). The CDR3 has 13 amino acids. The CDR3: CSAKHVTSDTQYF. CDR3 bases: TGCAGTGCTAAACATGTGACCTCTGATACGCAGTATTTT.